This is a list of T cell receptor beta chains from one sample in a study of T cell repertoires in cytomegalovirus infection. TCRdb passed the reads through MiXCR, listing each CDR3 protein once. The sample carries a few hundred thousand distinct CDR3 sequences, almost 40% recorded once. No antigens are known for them. The sequencing used cultured PBMCs, collected from culture after CMV antigen stimulation. The receptor set was obtained from a human donor in good health (CMV status not recorded). Some clones in this sample may be carry-over from other donors' samples. Both conserved end residues are part of each CDR3. Fields, in order: clone size, V gene, J gene, D gene, CDR3 DNA, CDR3 protein. The D gene is left open where the match is weak. Part of the rows lack a size; the others show once, few, many or a class for expanded clones.

>.|TRBV7-9|TRBJ2-1|.
TGTGCCAGCAGCTCCCGACAACTAGGGAGCTCCTACAATGAGCAGTTCTTC
CASSSRQLGSSYNEQFF
>.|TRBV20-1|TRBJ2-2|.
TGCAGTGCTAGAGATCGCGGTCTGGGTACCACCGGGGAGCTGTTTTTT
CSARDRGLGTTGELFF
>.|TRBV6-6|TRBJ1-3|.
TGTGCCAGCACCGGGGCGGGAAACACCATATATTTT
CASTGAGNTIYF
>.|TRBV12-3/TRBV12-4|TRBJ2-5|TRBD2
TGTGCCAGCAGTTTCGGGACTACACAAGAGACCCAGTACTTC
CASSFGTTQETQYF
>.|TRBV11-2|TRBJ1-6|.
TGTGCCAGCAGCTTAGAATGGGGCTCACCCCTCCACTTT
CASSLEWGSPLHF
>few|TRBV7-9|TRBJ2-5|.
TGTGCCAGCAGGCCAGGGGTGATCGGCAAAGAGACCCAGTACTTC
CASRPGVIGKETQYF
>.|TRBV7-7|TRBJ2-3|.
TGTGCCAGCAGCTTAGCTGACATAGCCGACACAGATACGCAGTATTTT
CASSLADIADTDTQYF
>few|TRBV7-9|TRBJ2-1|.
TGTGCCAGCAGCCTACTTCTAGCTTCCCCCTACAATGAGCAGTTCTTC
CASSLLLASPYNEQFF
>.|TRBV20-1|TRBJ2-5|TRBD2
TGCAGTGCTAAGAAACGGGGGGGCCACGAGACCCAGTACTTC
CSAKKRGGHETQYF
>few|TRBV12-3/TRBV12-4|TRBJ2-1|.
TGTGCCAGCAGTTCGGGCGGGTGGGGGGAGCAGTTCTTC
CASSSGGWGEQFF
>few|TRBV12-3/TRBV12-4|TRBJ2-7|TRBD1
TGTGCCAGCAGTTCTTCAGGACAGGGCCCTTCGAAGCAGTACTTC
CASSSSGQGPSKQYF
>.|TRBV10-3|TRBJ1-2|.
TGTGCCATCCTGGGGGGCGTCAACTATGGCTACACCTTC
CAILGGVNYGYTF
>few|TRBV7-6|TRBJ1-3|.
TGTGCCAGCAGCTTACTTGGAGCGGGCGCGGGAAACACCATATATTTT
CASSLLGAGAGNTIYF
>.|TRBV5-1|TRBJ2-1|.
TGCGCCAGCATGAGGAACGGCGGCGAAATCGATGAGCAGTTCTTC
CASMRNGGEIDEQFF
>few|TRBV20-1|TRBJ2-3|TRBD2
TGCAGTGCTTTAGCGGGAGCCCGCACAGATACGCAGTATTTT
CSALAGARTDTQYF
>few|TRBV2|TRBJ1-1|.
TGTGCCAGCAGTGTTGGTAGTTTGAAGTTTGAAGCTTTCTTT
CASSVGSLKFEAFF
>many|TRBV7-8|TRBJ2-7|.
TGTGCCAGCAGCTTCCAGCCCGCCGGTTTGGGGGGCGAGCAGTACTTC
CASSFQPAGLGGEQYF
>.|TRBV7-2|TRBJ1-2|TRBD1
TGTGCCAGTCGGGACAGGCTTAACTATGGCTACACCTTC
CASRDRLNYGYTF
>.|TRBV30|TRBJ2-5|.
TGTGCCTGGAGTGCGGGAATAAGAGAGACCCAGTACTTC
CAWSAGIRETQYF
>few|TRBV10-2|TRBJ2-2|TRBD1
TGCGCCAGCAGTGAGAATTTGGGGACAGGGGTTACCGGGGAGCTGTTTTTT
CASSENLGTGVTGELFF
>.|TRBV12-3/TRBV12-4|TRBJ1-6|.
TGTGCCAGCAGTTCCCGACAGGCACGTTGGAATTCACCCCTCCACTTT
CASSSRQARWNSPLHF
>few|TRBV11-2|TRBJ1-5|.
TGTGCCAGCAGCTTTGGGGCTGTTGGCAATCAGCCCCAGCATTTT
CASSFGAVGNQPQHF
>.|TRBV7-2|TRBJ1-4|.
TGTGCCAGCAGCTCCAGCCGAGGGAGCGGAAAACTGTTTTTT
CASSSSRGSGKLFF
>.|TRBV5-1|TRBJ2-3|TRBD2
TGCGCCAGCAGCTCTGGACTAGCGGGAGGGCCAAGAGCCCCAGATACGCAGTATTTT
CASSSGLAGGPRAPDTQYF
>few|TRBV7-2|TRBJ1-6|TRBD1
TGTGCCAGCAGCTCCCAAGACAGGGCTTCACCCCTCCACTTT
CASSSQDRASPLHF
>few|TRBV12-3/TRBV12-4|TRBJ2-2|.
TGTGCCAGCAACTTCGGGGGGCTTAACACCGGGGAGCTGTTTTTT
CASNFGGLNTGELFF
>.|TRBV6-6|TRBJ2-2|.
TGTGCCAGCAGTGATTGGACCGGGGAGCTGTTTTTT
CASSDWTGELFF
>.|TRBV7-2|TRBJ2-3|TRBD1
TGTGCCAGCAGCTTAAGGGGGACAGGGATTACAGATACGCAGTATTTT
CASSLRGTGITDTQYF
>many|TRBV11-2|TRBJ1-2|.
TGTGCCAGCAGCTCGGGATTGGACTATGGCTACACCTTC
CASSSGLDYGYTF
>.|TRBV6-1|TRBJ1-1|.
TGTGCCAGCAGTGAAGAGTTAGGGGACACTGAAGCTTTCTTT
CASSEELGDTEAFF
>.|TRBV10-3|TRBJ2-3|.
TGTGCCATCAGTGAGAGGGGGGAGGCATCAGATACGCAGTATTTT
CAISERGEASDTQYF
>few|TRBV6-1|TRBJ2-7|TRBD1
TGTGCCAGCAGTGAAGCGCTGGGACAGCGGCGGGAGCAGTACTTC
CASSEALGQRREQYF
>.|TRBV6-1|TRBJ2-7|.
TGTGCCAGCACTAGGAACAGATTGAACGAGCAGTACTTC
CASTRNRLNEQYF
>few|TRBV4-1|TRBJ2-5|TRBD2
TGCGCCAGCAGCCCAGGACTAGCGGGAGTACTTTTGGAGACCCAGTACTTC
CASSPGLAGVLLETQYF
>.|TRBV4-3|TRBJ2-7|TRBD1
TGCGCCAGCAGCCAAGCGATCGAAGGACAGGGTAGGAGGGAGCAGTACTTC
CASSQAIEGQGRREQYF
>.|TRBV4-1|TRBJ2-4|.
TGCGCCAGCAGCCCTACCCGGACAGCTTCCAAAAACATTCAGTACTTC
CASSPTRTASKNIQYF
>few|TRBV7-8|TRBJ2-3|.
TGTGCCAGCAGCTTAACGGCAGTCGGACTCACAGATACGCAGTATTTT
CASSLTAVGLTDTQYF
>.|TRBV11-2|TRBJ1-6|TRBD1
TGTGCCAGCAGCCCCGGGACAGAGAGCTCCTATAATTCACCCCTCCACTTT
CASSPGTESSYNSPLHF
>.|TRBV9|TRBJ1-4|.
TGTGCCAGCAGCCCAGTTTCCGGGGCGTATAATGAAAAACTGTTTTTT
CASSPVSGAYNEKLFF
>.|TRBV4-1|TRBJ2-3|TRBD2
TGCGCCAGCAGCCAGTCGACTGGACTAGGGCTTATTCTCCGAGGCACAGATACGCAGTATTTT
CASSQSTGLGLILRGTDTQYF
>.|TRBV7-2|TRBJ1-4|.
TGTGCCAGCAGCCTAATGACCGGGACTAATGAAAAACTGTTTTTT
CASSLMTGTNEKLFF
>few|TRBV7-7|TRBJ2-2|.
TGTGCCAGCAGCCCCTATGGGGAGAACACCGGGGAGCTGTTTTTT
CASSPYGENTGELFF
>.|TRBV7-2|TRBJ2-1|TRBD2
TGTGCCAGCAGCCTAACACCGGGACTAGCGGGAGGGTCCTACAATGAGCAGTTCTTC
CASSLTPGLAGGSYNEQFF
>.|TRBV19|TRBJ1-1|.
TGTGCCAGTAGTAAGGTCGGGCCTGGCACTGAAGCTTTCTTT
CASSKVGPGTEAFF
>.|TRBV7-2|TRBJ2-7|.
TGTGCCAGCAGCTACGCGACAGATTCGTACGAGCAGTACTTC
CASSYATDSYEQYF
>few|TRBV12-3/TRBV12-4|TRBJ1-2|TRBD1
TGTGCCAGCAGGGGACAGGGTAGTTATGGCTACACCTTC
CASRGQGSYGYTF
>few|TRBV6-1|TRBJ2-3|TRBD2
TGTGCCAGCAGGCCCGAGCGGGGTAGGACAGATACGCAGTATTTT
CASRPERGRTDTQYF
>few|TRBV5-1|TRBJ2-3|.
TGCGCCAGCAGAAGTATCGATACGCAGTATTTT
CASRSIDTQYF
>many|TRBV7-2|TRBJ2-1|TRBD2
TGTGCCAGCAGCGCGTTAGCGGGAGGGGGTGAGCAGTTCTTC
CASSALAGGGEQFF
>.|TRBV12-5|TRBJ2-5|.
TGTGCTAGTGGTTTATTGAGACTAGGGGGAGAGGAAGAGACCCAGTACTTC
CASGLLRLGGEEETQYF
>few|TRBV2|TRBJ2-7|.
TGTGCCAGCAGTGGGCGGGCAACCTCCTACGAGCAGTACTTC
CASSGRATSYEQYF
>.|TRBV20-1|TRBJ2-5|.
TGCAGTGCTAGGAGACAGGGAGGGACCCAGTACTTC
CSARRQGGTQYF
>once|TRBV5-8|TRBJ1-4|.
TGTGCCAGCAGCTTGGCCGGAGGATCAACTAATGAAAAACTGTTTTTT
CASSLAGGSTNEKLFF
>few|TRBV7-2|TRBJ2-7|.
TGTGCCAGCAGCTTAGCGCCGGCCCCGGATACCTACGAGCAGTACTTC
CASSLAPAPDTYEQYF
>.|TRBV6-2/TRBV6-3|TRBJ1-5|.
TGTGCCAGCAGTTACTTTGGGATGGGGGGCAGGAGCAATCAGCCCCAGCATTTT
CASSYFGMGGRSNQPQHF
>few|TRBV19|TRBJ2-2|.
TGTGCCAGTAGTAGAGAGGGAGCCGGGGAGCTGTTTTTT
CASSREGAGELFF
>many|TRBV7-2|TRBJ2-1|.
TGTGCCAGCAGCTTGAGGGGAGCCAATGAGCAGTTCTTC
CASSLRGANEQFF
>.|TRBV11-2|TRBJ2-7|.
TGTGCCAGCAGCTTATTCGTCGTAAACTACGAGCAGTACTTC
CASSLFVVNYEQYF
>many|TRBV7-8|TRBJ1-2|.
TGTGCCAGCAGCTTAGAGGGAGGGTGGGGCTATGGCTACACCTTC
CASSLEGGWGYGYTF